Presented here are 17 T cell receptor beta chains from one specimen sequenced in a study of T-cell reconstitution after alpha-beta-depleted transplantation in children. Using unique molecular identifiers, the investigators prepared the TCRbeta library. TCRdb reanalysed the PCR reads using MiXCR and keeps one entry per CDR3 protein. Of approximately 400,000 distinct CDR3 sequences listed, about a tenth are singletons. The sample consisted of PBMCs from the stem cell graft donor, taken from the stem cell graft. These receptors were collected from a human donor who donated a stem cell graft to a child with acute myeloid leukemia.

V gene TRBV5-1 combines with J gene TRBJ2-7; 7 bases line up with TRBD1. Germline loops: CDR1 SGHRS, CDR2 YFSETQ. This CDR3 comprises 13 residues. V dropped 0 bases and J dropped 5; count of bases not matched to a gene: 2. The DNA of the CDR3 is TGCGCCAGCAGCTTGGAGGGGGCGGACGAGCAGTACGTC. Protein: CASSLEGADEQYV.

This clonotype has a count of ten or more. The V gene is TRBV10-3, the J gene TRBJ1-4; perhaps TRBD1 as D (5 bases). This CDR3 has 16 residues. The V gene lost 2 bases and the J gene lost 10 bases, with 20 bases spanning the gap. The germline V gene encodes CDR1 ENHRY and CDR2 SYGVKD. CDR3 amino acids: CAISEPPDRSGGKLFF. The DNA for the CDR3 is TGTGCCATCAGTGAGCCTCCCGACCGATCGGGGGGAAAACTGTTTTTT.

In its sample, this clonotype was seen a few times. The chain is built from TRBV29-1 and TRBJ1-1; D is possibly TRBD1 (6 bases). V was trimmed by 3 bases and J by 3 bases, leaving 14 bases between them. In germline, CDR1 is SQVTM, CDR2 ANQGSEA. This CDR3 spans 14 amino acids. CDR3 DNA: TGCAGCGTTGATGGGCGGGGGCTCGACACTGAAGCTTTCTTT. Translation gives CSVDGRGLDTEAFF.

The chain joins TRBV6-1 to TRBJ2-5; 8 nucleotides agree with TRBD2. Trimming took 5 bases from V and 2 from J; bases not matched to a gene: 13. Germline CDR1 is MNHNS and CDR2 is SASEGT. This CDR3 has 17 amino acids. CDR3 DNA: TGTGCCAGCAGTCCAATGCTCGGGGGGGCGGGACAAGAGACCCAGTACTTC. Translating it yields CASSPMLGGAGQETQYF.

The chain couples TRBV7-2 to TRBJ2-2; TRBD1 aligns across 9 bases. Unmatched junction bases numbered 6, after V lost 4 bases and J lost 9 bases. This CDR3 contains 14 residues. The germline V gene encodes CDR1 SGHTA and CDR2 FQGNSA. The CDR3 loop is CASSSNRGRRELFF. The CDR3 region has the DNA TGTGCCAGCAGCTCAAACAGGGGGCGTCGGGAGCTGTTTTTT.

This clonotype was found many times. The chain uses TRBV5-1 and TRBJ2-3; D may be TRBD2 (6 bases). The CDR3 consists of 16 residues. The V and J ends lost 0 bases and 0 bases respectively, with 11 bases between them. In germline, CDR1 is SGHRS, CDR2 YFSETQ. The CDR3 loop reads CASSLGGGDSTDTQYF. DNA for the CDR3: TGCGCCAGCAGCTTGGGAGGCGGGGACAGCACAGATACGCAGTATTTT.

This chain joins TRBV11-2 and TRBJ2-1; D call uncertain. Germline V gene data show CDR1 as SGHAT and CDR2 as FQNNGV. The CDR3 has 13 amino acids. V lost 4 bases to trimming and J lost 3 bases, with 7 bases between them. CDR3 coding DNA: TGTGCCAGCAGCTACAACAGCTACAATGAGCAGTTCTTC. This encodes CASSYNSYNEQFF.

This clonotype was observed many times. The genes are TRBV5-8 and TRBJ2-6; D is possibly TRBD2 (5 bases). CDR1 and CDR2 from the germline V gene are SGHTS and YDEGEE. The CDR3 runs to 15 residues. Trimming left V 2 bases short and J 3 bases short, with 9 bases between. The DNA for the CDR3 is TGTGCCAGCAGCTTCGGGGATATTGGGGCCAACGTCCTGACTTTC. It translates to CASSFGDIGANVLTF.

This sequence joins TRBV12-3 or TRBV12-4 and TRBJ2-1; D is unclear. V lost 10 bases to trimming and J lost 8 bases, with 18 bases between them. The CDR3 consists of 13 residues. CDR3: CAISLRLGDEQFF. The CDR3 nucleotides are TGTGCCATCAGCCTTAGATTGGGCGATGAGCAGTTCTTC.

This clonotype was observed a handful of times. The CDR3 nucleotides read TGTGCCAGCAGCGTAAGACTAGCCCCAATGAATGAGCAGTTCTTC. Residues: CASSVRLAPMNEQFF. This rearrangement joins TRBV9 to TRBJ2-1, with 7 bases that match TRBD2. Germline CDR1 reads SGDLS; CDR2 reads YYNGEE. V shed 1 base, J shed 7 bases, and the junction held 8 bases outside the gene matches. This CDR3 region has 15 residues.

This clonotype was recorded a few times. The chain uses TRBV7-2 and TRBJ1-6, with a possible D match to TRBD1 (6 bases). Germline loops: CDR1 SGHTA, CDR2 FQGNSA. The CDR3 runs to 15 residues. V was trimmed by 1 base and J by 5 bases, leaving 9 bases between them. The CDR3 sequence is CASSLVRGNNSPLHF. CDR3 in DNA: TGTGCCAGCAGCTTAGTGAGGGGGAATAATTCACCCCTCCACTTT.

V usage is TRBV6-5 and J usage is TRBJ2-7; D remains unclear. The CDR3 runs to 15 residues. CDR1 MNHEY and CDR2 SVGAGI come from the germline V gene. Trimming shortened V by 0 bases and J by 4 bases, and 13 bases separated the two germline ends. The DNA for the CDR3 is TGTGCCAGCAGTTACTCGCTCTCTGGCGCGTACGAGCAGTACGTC. Protein product: CASSYSLSGAYEQYV.

The rearrangement joins TRBV7-2 to TRBJ2-1; 7 bases match TRBD2. Germline-derived CDR1 and CDR2 are SGHTA and FQGNSA. This CDR3 contains 14 residues. Germline trimming cut 7 bases from V and 3 bases from J; bases unmatched to any gene: 6. CDR3 in DNA: TGTGCCAGCAATCTAGCGGTACACTACAATGAGCAGTTCTTC. As protein: CASNLAVHYNEQFF. Full variable domain (outside the CDR3, taken from reference TRBV7-2 and TRBJ2-1): GAGVSQSPSNKVTEKGKDVELRCDPISGHTALYWYRQSLGQGLEFLIYFQGNSAPDKSGLPSDRFSAERTGGSVSTLTIQRTQQEDSAVYLCASNLAVHYNEQFFGPGTRLTVL.

The J gene is TRBJ2-1, the V gene TRBV9; D not certain. This CDR3 contains 14 residues. Trimming cost V 4 bases and J 5 bases, with 13 bases left between them. Germline V gives CDR1 SGDLS, CDR2 YYNGEE. CDR3 sequence (DNA): TGTGCCAGCAGCCCCATATCGGAAAACAATGAGCAGTTCTTC. It codes for CASSPISENNEQFF.

This clonotype was seen more than once but under ten times. V and J are TRBV29-1 and TRBJ2-5; 7 bases agree with TRBD2. Germline V gene data show CDR1 as SQVTM and CDR2 as ANQGSEA. The CDR3 runs to 12 residues. V was pared by 7 bases and J by 5 bases, with 7 bases of the junction left unmatched. The CDR3 DNA sequence: TGCAGCGCAAGCCGGGGAGGGGAGACCCAGTACTTC. Its protein product is CSASRGGETQYF.

This clonotype has more than one count but fewer than ten. V usage is TRBV20-1 and J usage is TRBJ1-4; D is ambiguous. Germline values: CDR1 DFQATT, CDR2 SNEGSKA (reference sequence). CDR3 length: 15 residues. V was shortened by 2 bases and J by 0 bases, with 10 bases between the two germline ends. Here the CDR3 reads CSARRPGATNEKLFF. DNA for the CDR3: TGCAGTGCTAGACGCCCGGGTGCAACTAATGAAAAACTGTTTTTT.

This clonotype turned up a few times. The chain uses TRBV5-1 and TRBJ2-1; 13 bases match TRBD2. The CDR3 has 13 amino acids. The V gene end was trimmed by 4 bases and the J gene end by 11 bases; junction bases not matched to a gene: 3. The germline CDR1 and CDR2 sequences are SGHRS and YFSETQ. CDR3 loop: CASSQGTSGKQFF. CDR3 sequence (DNA): TGCGCCAGCAGCCAGGGGACTAGCGGGAAGCAGTTCTTC.